This TCR beta chain was found in a study of CD8+CD57+ T cells in acquired aplastic anemia. Study background: Sorted CD4+ plus CD8+ cells gave DNA averaging around 3 ug. Healthy-donor CD4+ cells averaged roughly 11 million reads.

The CDR3 sequence is 14 residues long. Germline V gene data show CDR1 as SGDLS and CDR2 as YYNGEE. V shed 0 bases and J shed 1 base, with 4 bases lying between them. Profiling that covered TCR beta VDJ and CDR3 relied on genomic DNA as its template. TCRdb itself ran the reads through MiXCR, one entry per CDR3 protein. This table holds 400,000 to 450,000 distinct CDR3 sequences, 65% to 80% found once. The clonotype comes from a human donor in good health, serving as a control. V usage is TRBV9 and J usage is TRBJ2-2; D gene unclear. Specimen: sorted CD4+, CD8+, or CD8+CD57+ T cells (not recorded which) from PBMCs. The CDR3 DNA reads as TGTGCCAGCAGCGTAGGCGGGAACACCGGGGAGCTGTTTTTT. It translates to CASSVGGNTGELFF.